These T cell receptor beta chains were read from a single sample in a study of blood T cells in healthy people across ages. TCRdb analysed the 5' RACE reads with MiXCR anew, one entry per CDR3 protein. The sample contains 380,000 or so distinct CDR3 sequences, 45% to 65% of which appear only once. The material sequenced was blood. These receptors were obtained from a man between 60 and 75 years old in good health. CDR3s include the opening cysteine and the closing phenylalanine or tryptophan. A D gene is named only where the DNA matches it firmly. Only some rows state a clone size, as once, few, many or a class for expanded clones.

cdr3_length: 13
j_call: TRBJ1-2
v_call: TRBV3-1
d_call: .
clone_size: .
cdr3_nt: TGTGCCAGCAGCCAAGGGGTCAAGAGTGGCTACACCTTC
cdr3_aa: CASSQGVKSGYTF

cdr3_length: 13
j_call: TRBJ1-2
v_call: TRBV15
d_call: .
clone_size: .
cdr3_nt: TGTGCCACCAGCAGAGAAGCTGCCGGGGGCTACACCTTC
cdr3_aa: CATSREAAGGYTF

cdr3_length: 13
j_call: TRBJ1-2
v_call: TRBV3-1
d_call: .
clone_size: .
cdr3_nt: TGTGCCAGCAGCCATTCTCAGGGAGGGGGCTACACCTTC
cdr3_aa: CASSHSQGGGYTF

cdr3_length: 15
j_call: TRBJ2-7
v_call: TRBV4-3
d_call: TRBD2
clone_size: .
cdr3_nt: TGCGCCAGCAGCTATGGGACTAGCGGTTCCTACGAGCAGTACTTC
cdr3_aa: CASSYGTSGSYEQYF

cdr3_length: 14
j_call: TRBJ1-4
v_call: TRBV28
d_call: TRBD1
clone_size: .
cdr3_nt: TGTGCCAGCAGTTCGGGACAGAAAAATGAAAAACTGTTTTTT
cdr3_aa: CASSSGQKNEKLFF

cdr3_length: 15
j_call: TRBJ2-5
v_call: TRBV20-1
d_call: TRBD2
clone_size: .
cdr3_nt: TGCAGTGCTAGCGGGCTAGCGGGGCTCCAAGAGACCCAGTACTTC
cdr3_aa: CSASGLAGLQETQYF

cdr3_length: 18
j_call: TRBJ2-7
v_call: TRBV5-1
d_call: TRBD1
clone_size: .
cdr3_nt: TGCGCCAGCAGCATTAGGGGACAGATTTCTCAATCGGGCTACGAGCAGTACTTC
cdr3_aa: CASSIRGQISQSGYEQYF

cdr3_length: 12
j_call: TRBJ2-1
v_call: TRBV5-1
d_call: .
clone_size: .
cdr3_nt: TGCGCCAGCAGCTTTCAGGCCAATGAGCAGTTCTTC
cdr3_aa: CASSFQANEQFF

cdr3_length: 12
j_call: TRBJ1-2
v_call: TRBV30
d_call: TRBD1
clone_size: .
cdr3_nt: TGTGCCTGGGGGACAGAAGACTATGGCTACACCTTC
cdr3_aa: CAWGTEDYGYTF

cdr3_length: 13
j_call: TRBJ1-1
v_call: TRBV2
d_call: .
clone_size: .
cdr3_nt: TGTGCCAGCAGTCGGCAGCCGAACACTGAAGCTTTCTTT
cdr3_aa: CASSRQPNTEAFF

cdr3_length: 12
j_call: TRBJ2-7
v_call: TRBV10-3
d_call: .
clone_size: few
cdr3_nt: TGTGCCATCAGCCAGGGATCCTACGAGCAGTACTTC
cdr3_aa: CAISQGSYEQYF

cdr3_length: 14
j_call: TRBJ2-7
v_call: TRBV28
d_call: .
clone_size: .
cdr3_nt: TGTGCCAGCAGTGTCCGGGACATTCACTACGAGCAGTACTTC
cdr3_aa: CASSVRDIHYEQYF

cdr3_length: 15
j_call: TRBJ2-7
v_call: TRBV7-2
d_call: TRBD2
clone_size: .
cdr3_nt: TGTGCCAGCAGCTTAGCTAGCGGGGCCAACTACGAGCAGTACTTC
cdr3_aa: CASSLASGANYEQYF

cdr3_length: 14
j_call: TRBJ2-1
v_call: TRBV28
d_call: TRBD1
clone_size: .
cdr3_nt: TGTGCCAGCATTGGGACAGGGTTTCTCGGAGAGCAGTTCTTC
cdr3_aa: CASIGTGFLGEQFF

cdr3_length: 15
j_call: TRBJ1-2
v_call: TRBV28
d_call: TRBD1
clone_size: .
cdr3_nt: TGTGCCAGCAGTTTATTAGACGGACAGGCTCTGGGCTACACCTTC
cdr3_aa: CASSLLDGQALGYTF

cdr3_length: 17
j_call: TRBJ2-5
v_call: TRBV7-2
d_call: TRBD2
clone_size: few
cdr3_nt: TGTGCCAGCAGCCCAACCGGGACTAGCGGGAGTTTAAAGACCCAGTACTTC
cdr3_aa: CASSPTGTSGSLKTQYF

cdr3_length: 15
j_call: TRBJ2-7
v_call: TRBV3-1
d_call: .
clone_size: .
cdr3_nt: TGTGCCAGCAGCCAAGGGGTAAGCGGGTCCTACGAGCAGTACTTC
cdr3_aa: CASSQGVSGSYEQYF

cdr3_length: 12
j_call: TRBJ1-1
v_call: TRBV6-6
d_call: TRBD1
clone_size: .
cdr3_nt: TGTGCCAGCAGTTTTGGACAGGGTGAAGCTTTCTTT
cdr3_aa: CASSFGQGEAFF

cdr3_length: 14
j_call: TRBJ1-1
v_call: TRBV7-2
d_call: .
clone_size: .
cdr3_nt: TGTGCCAGCAATCCAGGTCCTATGAACACTGAAGCTTTCTTT
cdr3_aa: CASNPGPMNTEAFF

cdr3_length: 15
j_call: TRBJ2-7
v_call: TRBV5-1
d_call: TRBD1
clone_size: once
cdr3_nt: TGCGCCAGCAGCTTCGGGACAGGCAGTAGTTACGAGCAGTACTTC
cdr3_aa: CASSFGTGSSYEQYF

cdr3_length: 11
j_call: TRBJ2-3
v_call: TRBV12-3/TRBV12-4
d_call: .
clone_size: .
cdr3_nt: TGTGCCAGCGCCTTAGCTGATACGCAGTATTTT
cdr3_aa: CASALADTQYF

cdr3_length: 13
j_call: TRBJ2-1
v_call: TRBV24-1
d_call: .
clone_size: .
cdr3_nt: TGTGCCACCAGTGTAGGGCAGGGAAATGAGCAGTTCTTC
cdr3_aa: CATSVGQGNEQFF

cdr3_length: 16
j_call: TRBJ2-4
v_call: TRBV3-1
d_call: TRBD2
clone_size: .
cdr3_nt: TGTGCCAGCAGCCCCAGGAGCGGGGGGGCCCGAAACATTCAGTACTTC
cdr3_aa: CASSPRSGGARNIQYF

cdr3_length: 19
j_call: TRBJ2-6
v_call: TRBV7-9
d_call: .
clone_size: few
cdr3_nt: TGTGCCAGCAGCTCGCCACGACAGCCCCCAAGCTGGGGGGCCAACGTCCTGACTTTC
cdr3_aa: CASSSPRQPPSWGANVLTF

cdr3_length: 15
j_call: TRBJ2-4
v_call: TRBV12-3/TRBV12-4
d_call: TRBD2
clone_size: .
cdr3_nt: TGTGCCAGCAGTCCCTTCACTAGCGGGAGAAACATTCAGTACTTC
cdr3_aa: CASSPFTSGRNIQYF

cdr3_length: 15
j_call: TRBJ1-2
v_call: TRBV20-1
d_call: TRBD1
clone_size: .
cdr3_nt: TGCAGTGCCCAACTTCCCGGGACAGGTTCAGGTGGCTACACCTTC
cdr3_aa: CSAQLPGTGSGGYTF

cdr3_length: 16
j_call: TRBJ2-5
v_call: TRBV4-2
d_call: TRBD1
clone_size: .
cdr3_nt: TGTGCCAGCAGCCAAGAAGGGACAGGGGGTCAAGAGACCCAGTACTTC
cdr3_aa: CASSQEGTGGQETQYF

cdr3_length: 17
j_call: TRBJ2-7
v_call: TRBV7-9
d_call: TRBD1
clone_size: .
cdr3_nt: TGTGCCAGCAGCCGAGCAGGGGACAGGCTTTTTTACTACGAGCAGTACTTC
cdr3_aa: CASSRAGDRLFYYEQYF

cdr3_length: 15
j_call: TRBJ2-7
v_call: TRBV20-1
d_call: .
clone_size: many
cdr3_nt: TGCAGTGCTAGCGACGGACAGACCCCTAGTGTGGAGCAGTACTTC
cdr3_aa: CSASDGQTPSVEQYF

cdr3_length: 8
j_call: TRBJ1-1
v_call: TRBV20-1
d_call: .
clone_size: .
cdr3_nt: TGCAGTGCAAGCGAAGCTTTCTTT
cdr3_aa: CSASEAFF

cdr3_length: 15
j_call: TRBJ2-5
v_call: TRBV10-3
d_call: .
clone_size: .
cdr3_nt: TGTGCCATCAGTGAGTCGAGTGAAAGTGGGGAGACCCAGTACTTC
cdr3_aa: CAISESSESGETQYF

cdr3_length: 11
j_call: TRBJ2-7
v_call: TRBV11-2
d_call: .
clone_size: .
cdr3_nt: TGTGCCAGCGAAGCGTCCTACGAGCAGTACTTC
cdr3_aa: CASEASYEQYF

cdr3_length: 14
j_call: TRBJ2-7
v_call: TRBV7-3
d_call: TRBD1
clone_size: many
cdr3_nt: TGTGCCAGCAGCCCCGGGACAGGGATATACGAGCAGTACTTC
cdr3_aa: CASSPGTGIYEQYF

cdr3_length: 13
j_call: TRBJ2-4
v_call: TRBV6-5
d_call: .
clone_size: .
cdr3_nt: TGTGCCAGCAGCCCGGGGGCAGAAAACATTCAGTACTTC
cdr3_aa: CASSPGAENIQYF

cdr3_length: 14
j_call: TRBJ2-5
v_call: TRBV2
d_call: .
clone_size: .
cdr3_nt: TGTGCCAGCAGTGAGGCTAGCGTACAAGAGACCCAGTACTTC
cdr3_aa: CASSEASVQETQYF

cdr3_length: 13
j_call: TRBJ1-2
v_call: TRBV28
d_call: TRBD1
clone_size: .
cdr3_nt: TGTACCAGCAGCCGGACAGGGGCTCTTGGCTACACCTTC
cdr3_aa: CTSSRTGALGYTF

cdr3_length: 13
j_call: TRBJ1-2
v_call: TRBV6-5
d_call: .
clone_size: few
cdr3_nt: TGTGCCAGCAGGCCGGGGGGCGGCTATGGCTACACCTTC
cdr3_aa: CASRPGGGYGYTF

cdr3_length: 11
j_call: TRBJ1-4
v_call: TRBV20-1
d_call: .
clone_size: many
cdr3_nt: TGCAGTGCGGCCACCGGGACTCGGCTGTTTTTT
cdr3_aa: CSAATGTRLFF

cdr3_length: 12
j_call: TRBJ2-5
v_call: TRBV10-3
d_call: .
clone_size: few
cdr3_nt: TGTGCCATCAGTGAGGGGGTTGAGACCCAGTACTTC
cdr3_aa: CAISEGVETQYF

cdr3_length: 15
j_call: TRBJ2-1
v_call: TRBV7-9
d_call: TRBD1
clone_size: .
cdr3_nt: TGTGCCAGCAGCTCATTAGGACAGGGCTCGGGTGAGCAGTTCTTC
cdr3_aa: CASSSLGQGSGEQFF

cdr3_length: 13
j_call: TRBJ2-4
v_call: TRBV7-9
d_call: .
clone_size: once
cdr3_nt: TGTGCCAGCAGCCTAGTGAGCACAGACATTCAGTACTTC
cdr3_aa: CASSLVSTDIQYF

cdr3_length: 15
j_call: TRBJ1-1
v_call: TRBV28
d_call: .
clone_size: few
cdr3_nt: TGTGCCAGCAGCCGCGATAGGGTTACCGCCACTGAAGCTTTCTTT
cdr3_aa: CASSRDRVTATEAFF

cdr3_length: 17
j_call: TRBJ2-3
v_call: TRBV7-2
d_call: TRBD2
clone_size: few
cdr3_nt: TGTGCCAGCAGCTTAGGACTAGCGGGCCTTCTCACAGATACGCAGTATTTT
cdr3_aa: CASSLGLAGLLTDTQYF

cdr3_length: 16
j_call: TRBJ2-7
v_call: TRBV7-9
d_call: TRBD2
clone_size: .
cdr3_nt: TGTGCCAGCAGCCCGACTAGCGGGAGGACTTACTACGAGCAGTACTTC
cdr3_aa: CASSPTSGRTYYEQYF

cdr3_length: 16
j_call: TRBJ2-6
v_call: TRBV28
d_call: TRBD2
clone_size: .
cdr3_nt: TGTGCCAGCAGTCCCAGCGGGAGAACTGGGGCCAACGTCCTGACTTTC
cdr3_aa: CASSPSGRTGANVLTF

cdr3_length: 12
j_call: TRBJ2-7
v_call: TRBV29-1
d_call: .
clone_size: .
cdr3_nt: TGCAGCTCCGCGGGCTCCTACAATGAGCAGTACTTC
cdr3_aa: CSSAGSYNEQYF

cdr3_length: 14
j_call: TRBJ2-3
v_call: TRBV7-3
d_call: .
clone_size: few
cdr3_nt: TGTGCCAGCAGCCCACTCTCGAGCACAGATACGCAGTATTTT
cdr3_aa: CASSPLSSTDTQYF

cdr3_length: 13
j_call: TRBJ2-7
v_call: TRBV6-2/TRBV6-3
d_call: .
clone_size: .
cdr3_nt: TGTGCCAGCAGCGATCCGGATTTTTACGAGCAGTACTTC
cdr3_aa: CASSDPDFYEQYF

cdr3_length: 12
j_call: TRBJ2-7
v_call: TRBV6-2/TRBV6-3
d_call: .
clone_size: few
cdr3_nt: TGTGCCAGCGGAAAGATCATCTACGAGCAGTACTTC
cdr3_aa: CASGKIIYEQYF

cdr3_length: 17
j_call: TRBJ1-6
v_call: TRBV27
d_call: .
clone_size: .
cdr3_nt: TGTGCCAGCAGTTTAGATGGGGGGAGCTCCTATAATTCACCCCTCCACTTT
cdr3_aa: CASSLDGGSSYNSPLHF

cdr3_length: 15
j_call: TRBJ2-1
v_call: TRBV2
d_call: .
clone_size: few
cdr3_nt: TGTGCCAGCAGCTGGCAGGGCGCCTCCGACAATGAGCAGTTCTTC
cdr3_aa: CASSWQGASDNEQFF

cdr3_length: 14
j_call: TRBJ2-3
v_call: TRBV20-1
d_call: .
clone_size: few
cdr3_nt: TGCAGTGCTCTTCAAATGGCCGCCCCAGATACGCAGTATTTT
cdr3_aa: CSALQMAAPDTQYF